One and the same sample provided the 22 T cell receptor beta chains below, sequenced in a study of monozygotic twins with inflammatory bowel disease. With the 5' RACE reads reprocessed, TCRdb shows one record per CDR3 protein and no DNA. The ten most abundant clones cover 2% to 2.5% of a sample with 400,000 to 500,000 distinct CDR3 sequences. The sample was blood. These receptors all come from a human donor with ulcerative colitis or Crohn's disease, or a healthy co-twin of an affected twin (not recorded which).

The chain uses TRBV18 and TRBJ2-7; lacking DNA, the TRBD2 call made by TCRdb goes unchecked. Germline CDR1 and CDR2: KGHSH and LQKENI. The CDR3 has 17 amino acids. CDR3: CASSPEPGDYSSYEQYF.

The chain has TRBV9 and TRBJ2-5; TCRdb's assignment of TRBD1 cannot be checked, as there is no DNA. This CDR3 contains 16 residues. Germline-derived CDR1 and CDR2 are SGDLS and YYNGEE. CDR3: CASSVGGGGRQETQYF. Variable domain in full (rest from reference TRBV9 and TRBJ2-5): DSGVTQTPKHLITATGQRVTLRCSPRSGDLSVYWYQQSLDQGLQFLIQYYNGEERAKGNILERFSAQQFPDLHSELNLSSLELGDSALYFCASSVGGGGRQETQYFGPGTRLLVL.

The chain couples TRBV7-2 to TRBJ2-5. Germline V gives CDR1 SGHTA, CDR2 FQGNSA. The CDR3 has 13 amino acids. CDR3 residues: CASSPRPGETQYF.

The chain has TRBV29-1 and TRBJ2-1. Germline CDR1 reads SQVTM; CDR2 reads ANQGSEA. The CDR3 loop spans 13 amino acids. CDR3 residues: CSVEESRDNEQFF.

The chain recombines TRBV30 with TRBJ2-3; as DNA is missing, the TRBD2 call by TCRdb cannot be tested. Germline V CDR1 and CDR2: GTSNPN, SVGIG (reference sequence). This CDR3 region has 16 residues. The CDR3 protein is CAWSVGDSLFVDTQYF.

This chain joins TRBV12-5 and TRBJ2-2; with no DNA, the TCRdb D assignment of TRBD2 cannot be verified. The germline V gene has CDR1 LGHNT and CDR2 FRNRAP. The CDR3 is made up of 19 amino acids. The CDR3 loop is CASGLTHGLAGPNTGELFF.

The V call is TRBV10-3, the J call TRBJ2-1; TCRdb designates TRBD1, a call that cannot be tested without DNA. Per the germline V gene, CDR1 is ENHRY and CDR2 is SYGVKD. There are 13 residues in the CDR3. The CDR3 region is CAISGGGQDEQFF.

The V and J genes are TRBV6-5 and TRBJ1-1. Germline V gives CDR1 MNHEY, CDR2 SVGAGI. The CDR3 sequence is 15 residues long. CDR3 in amino acids: CASSWAQRTNTEAFF.

The rearrangement links TRBV7-9 to TRBJ2-5; the D call from TCRdb, TRBD2, cannot be confirmed without DNA. From germline, CDR1 is SEHNR and CDR2 FQNEAQ (reference sequence). The CDR3 is 15 amino acids. CDR3 residues: CASSRGPQRGETQYF.

This chain links TRBV5-1 with TRBJ1-1. Per the germline V gene, CDR1 is SGHRS and CDR2 is YFSETQ. The CDR3 is 15 amino acids. The CDR3 is CASSPKTYLNTEAFF.

The chain employs TRBV27 and TRBJ1-1. CDR1 and CDR2 (germline): MNHEY, SMNVEV (reference sequence). The length of the CDR3 is 11 residues. The chain's CDR3 is CASSSGPEAFF.

The V call is TRBV3-1, the J call TRBJ2-2. This CDR3 comprises 13 residues. CDR1 and CDR2 from the germline V gene are LGHDT and YNNKEL (reference sequence). Here the CDR3 reads CASSQGVNGELFF.

This chain joins TRBV5-1 and TRBJ2-2. Per germline, CDR1 SGHRS and CDR2 YFSETQ. The CDR3 totals 15 residues. The CDR3 region is CASRSDRPNTGELFF.

The chain carries TRBV29-1 and TRBJ2-3. The CDR3 runs to 11 residues. Germline V gives CDR1 SQVTM, CDR2 ANQGSEA. CDR3 protein: CSVAGADTQYF.

The CDR3 spells CASSPSDRAGGGTEAFF. This chain connects TRBV5-5 to TRBJ1-1. Germline V gene sequence: CDR1 SGHKS, CDR2 YYEKEE (reference sequence). This CDR3 contains 17 residues.

The J gene is TRBJ2-5, the V gene TRBV7-7; without DNA, the TCRdb call of TRBD1 cannot be checked. Germline CDR1 is SSHAT and CDR2 is FNYEAQ (reference sequence). The CDR3 has 15 residues. The CDR3 spells CASSSSGQGQETQYF.

The genes are TRBV24-1 and TRBJ2-2. Germline V gene lookup returns CDR1 KGHDR and CDR2 SFDVKD. The CDR3 has 15 residues. The CDR3 sequence is CATSDLRVATGELFF.

This chain joins TRBV7-2 and TRBJ2-7; TCRdb's D gene call, TRBD2, goes unchecked for lack of DNA. Germline lookup yields CDR1 SGHTA and CDR2 FQGNSA. There are 16 residues in the CDR3. The CDR3 protein is CASSLEAGGPGREQYF. Filled out from reference TRBV7-2 and TRBJ2-7, the complete variable domain reads GAGVSQSPSNKVTEKGKDVELRCDPISGHTALYWYRQSLGQGLEFLIYFQGNSAPDKSGLPSDRFSAERTGGSVSTLTIQRTQQEDSAVYLCASSLEAGGPGREQYFGPGTRLTVT.

The chain joins TRBV11-2 to TRBJ2-1; TCRdb picks TRBD2, but there is no DNA to check that call. The CDR3 has 17 residues. Germline CDR1 is SGHAT and CDR2 is FQNNGV. The CDR3 here is CASSLEGFRGRRDEQFF.

The rearrangement uses TRBV19 and TRBJ1-5; with no DNA, the TCRdb D assignment of TRBD1 cannot be verified. The CDR3 loop spans 13 amino acids. The germline gives CDR1 LNHDA, CDR2 SQIVND (reference sequence). The CDR3 reads CASNTGVNQPQHF.

The CDR3 here is CSRPSREKLFF. The genes are TRBV20-1 and TRBJ1-4. CDR1 is DFQATT and CDR2 is SNEGSKA in the germline V gene (reference sequence). CDR3 length: 11 amino acids.

The chain links TRBV6-1 to TRBJ2-5; TCRdb's D gene call, TRBD1, goes unchecked for lack of DNA. The V gene's germline CDR1 is MNHNS and CDR2 SASEGT. The CDR3 spans 13 residues. The CDR3 reads CASQIDRGETQYF.